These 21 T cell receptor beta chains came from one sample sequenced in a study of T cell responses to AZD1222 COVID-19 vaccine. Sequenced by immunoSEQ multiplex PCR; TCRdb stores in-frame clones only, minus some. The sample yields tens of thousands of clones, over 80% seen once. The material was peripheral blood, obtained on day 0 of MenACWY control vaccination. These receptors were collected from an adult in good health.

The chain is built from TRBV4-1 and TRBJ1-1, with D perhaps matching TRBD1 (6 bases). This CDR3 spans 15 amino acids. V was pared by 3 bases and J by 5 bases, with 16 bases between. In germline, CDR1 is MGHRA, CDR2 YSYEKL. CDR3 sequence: CASSQLLTRGTEAFF. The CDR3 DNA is TGCGCCAGCAGCCAGCTACTTACTAGGGGGACTGAAGCTTTCTTT.

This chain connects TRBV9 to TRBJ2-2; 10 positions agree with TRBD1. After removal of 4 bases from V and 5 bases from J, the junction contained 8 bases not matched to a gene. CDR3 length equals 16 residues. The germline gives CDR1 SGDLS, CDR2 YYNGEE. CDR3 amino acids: CASSLRTGGPTGELFF. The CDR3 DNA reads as TGTGCCAGCAGCTTACGGACAGGGGGTCCGACCGGGGAGCTGTTTTTT.

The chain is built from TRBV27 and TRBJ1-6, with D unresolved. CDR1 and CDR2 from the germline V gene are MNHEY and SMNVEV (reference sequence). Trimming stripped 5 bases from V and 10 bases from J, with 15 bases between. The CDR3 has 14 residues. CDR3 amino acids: CASSPLSANSPLHF. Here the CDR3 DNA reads TGTGCCAGCAGTCCCCTTTCCGCCAACTCACCCCTCCACTTT.

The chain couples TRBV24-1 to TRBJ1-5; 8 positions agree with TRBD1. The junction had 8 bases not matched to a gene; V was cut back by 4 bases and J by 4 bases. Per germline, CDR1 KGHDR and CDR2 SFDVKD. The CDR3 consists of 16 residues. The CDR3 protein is CATSEGGTGTNQPQHF. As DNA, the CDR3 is TGTGCCACCAGTGAGGGGGGGACAGGTACTAATCAGCCCCAGCATTTT.

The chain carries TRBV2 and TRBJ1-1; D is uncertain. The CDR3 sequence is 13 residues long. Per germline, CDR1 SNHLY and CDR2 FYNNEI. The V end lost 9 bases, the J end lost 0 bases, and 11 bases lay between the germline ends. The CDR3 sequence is CASSSFMNTEAFF. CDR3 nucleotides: TGTGCCAGTTCCTCTTTTATGAACACTGAAGCTTTCTTT.

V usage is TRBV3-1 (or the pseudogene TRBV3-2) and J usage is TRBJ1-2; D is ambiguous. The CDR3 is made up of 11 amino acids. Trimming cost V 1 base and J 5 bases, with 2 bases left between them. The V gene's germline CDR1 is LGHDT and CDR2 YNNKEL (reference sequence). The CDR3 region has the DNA TGTGCCAGCAGCCAAGGGTATGGCTACACCTTC. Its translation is CASSQGYGYTF.

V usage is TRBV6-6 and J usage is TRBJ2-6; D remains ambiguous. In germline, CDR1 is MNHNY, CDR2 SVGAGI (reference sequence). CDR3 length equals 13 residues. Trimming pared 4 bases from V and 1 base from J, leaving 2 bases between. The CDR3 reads CASSWSGANVLTF. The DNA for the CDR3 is TGTGCCAGCAGTTGGTCTGGGGCCAACGTCCTGACTTTC.

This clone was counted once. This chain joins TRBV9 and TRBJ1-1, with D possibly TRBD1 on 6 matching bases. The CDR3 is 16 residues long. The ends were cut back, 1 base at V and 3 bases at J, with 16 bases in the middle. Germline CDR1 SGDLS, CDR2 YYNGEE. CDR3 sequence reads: CASSVSGGTEDTEAFF. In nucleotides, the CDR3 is TGTGCCAGCAGCGTAAGTGGGGGCACGGAGGACACTGAAGCTTTCTTT. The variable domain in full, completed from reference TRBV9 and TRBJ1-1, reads DSGVTQTPKHLITATGQRVTLRCSPRSGDLSVYWYQQSLDQGLQFLIQYYNGEERAKGNILERFSAQQFPDLHSELNLSSLELGDSALYFCASSVSGGTEDTEAFFGQGTRLTVV.

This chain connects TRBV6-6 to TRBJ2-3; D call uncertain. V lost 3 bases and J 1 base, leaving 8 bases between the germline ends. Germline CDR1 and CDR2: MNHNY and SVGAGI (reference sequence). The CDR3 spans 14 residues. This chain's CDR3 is CASSYGGRTDTQYF. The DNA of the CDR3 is TGTGCCAGCAGTTATGGCGGCCGCACAGATACGCAGTATTTT.

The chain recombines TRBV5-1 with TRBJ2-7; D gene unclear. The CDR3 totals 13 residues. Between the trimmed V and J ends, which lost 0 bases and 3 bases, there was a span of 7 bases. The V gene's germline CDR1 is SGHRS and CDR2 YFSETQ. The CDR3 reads CASSLDDRYEQYF. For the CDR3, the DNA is TGCGCCAGCAGCTTGGACGACCGCTACGAGCAGTACTTC.

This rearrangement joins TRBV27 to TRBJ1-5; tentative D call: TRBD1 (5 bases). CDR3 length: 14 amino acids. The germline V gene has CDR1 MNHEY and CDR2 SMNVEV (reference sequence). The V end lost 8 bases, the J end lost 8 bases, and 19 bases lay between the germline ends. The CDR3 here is CASGSPGPVEPQHF. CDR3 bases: TGTGCCAGCGGTTCACCAGGGCCAGTTGAGCCCCAGCATTTT.

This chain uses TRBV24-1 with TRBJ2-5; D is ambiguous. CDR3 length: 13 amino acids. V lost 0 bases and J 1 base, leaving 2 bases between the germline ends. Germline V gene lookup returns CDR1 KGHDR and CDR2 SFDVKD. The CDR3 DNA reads TGTGCCACCAGTGATTTGTTCCAAGAGACCCAGTACTTC. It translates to CATSDLFQETQYF.

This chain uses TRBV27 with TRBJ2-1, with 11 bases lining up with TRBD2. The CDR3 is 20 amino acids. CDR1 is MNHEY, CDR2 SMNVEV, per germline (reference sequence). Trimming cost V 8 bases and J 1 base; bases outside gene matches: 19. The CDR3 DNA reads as TGTGCCAGCCCAGGGGAGACTCGGACTAGCGGGTCCGAGTCCTACAATGAGCAGTTCTTC. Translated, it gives CASPGETRTSGSESYNEQFF.

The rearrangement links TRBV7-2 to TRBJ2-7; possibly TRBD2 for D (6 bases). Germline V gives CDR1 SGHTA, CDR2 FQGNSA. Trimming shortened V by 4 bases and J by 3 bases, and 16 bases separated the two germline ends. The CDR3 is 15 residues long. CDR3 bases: TGTGCCAGCAGCTCTTCCCCGAGCGGGTACTACGAGCAGTACTTC. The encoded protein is CASSSSPSGYYEQYF.

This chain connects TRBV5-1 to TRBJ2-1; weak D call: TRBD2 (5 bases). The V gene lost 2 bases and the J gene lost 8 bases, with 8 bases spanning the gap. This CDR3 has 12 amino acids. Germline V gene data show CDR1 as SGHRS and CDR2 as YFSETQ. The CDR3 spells CASSLMRDEQFF. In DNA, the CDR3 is TGCGCCAGCAGCTTAATGAGGGATGAGCAGTTCTTC. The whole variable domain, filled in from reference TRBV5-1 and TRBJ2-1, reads KAGVTQTPRYLIKTRGQQVTLSCSPISGHRSVSWYQQTPGQGLQFLFEYFSETQRNKGNFPGRFSGRQFSNSRSEMNVSTLELGDSALYLCASSLMRDEQFFGPGTRLTVL.

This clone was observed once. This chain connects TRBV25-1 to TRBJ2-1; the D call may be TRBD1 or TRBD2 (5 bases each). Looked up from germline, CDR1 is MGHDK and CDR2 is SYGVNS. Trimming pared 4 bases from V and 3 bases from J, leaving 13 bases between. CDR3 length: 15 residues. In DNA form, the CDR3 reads TGTGCCAGCAGTGGGGACGGAGGATACTACAATGAGCAGTTCTTC. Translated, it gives CASSGDGGYYNEQFF.

The CDR3 reads CASSPRLLGPDTEAFF. The CDR3, as DNA: TGTGCCAGCAGCCCGCGCCTATTGGGGCCCGACACTGAAGCTTTCTTT. The chain employs TRBV9 and TRBJ1-1; D perhaps matches TRBD1 (5 bases). Germline CDR1 is SGDLS and CDR2 is YYNGEE. This CDR3 contains 16 residues. The V end was cut by 4 bases, the J end by 3 bases, with 19 bases between. Full variable domain (remainder filled in from reference TRBV9 and TRBJ1-1): DSGVTQTPKHLITATGQRVTLRCSPRSGDLSVYWYQQSLDQGLQFLIQYYNGEERAKGNILERFSAQQFPDLHSELNLSSLELGDSALYFCASSPRLLGPDTEAFFGQGTRLTVV.

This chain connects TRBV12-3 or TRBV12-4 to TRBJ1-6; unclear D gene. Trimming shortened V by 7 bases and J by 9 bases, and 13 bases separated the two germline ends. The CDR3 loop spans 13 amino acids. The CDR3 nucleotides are TGTGCCAGCAATCGCAGAGAGAGTTCACCCCTCCACTTT. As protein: CASNRRESSPLHF.

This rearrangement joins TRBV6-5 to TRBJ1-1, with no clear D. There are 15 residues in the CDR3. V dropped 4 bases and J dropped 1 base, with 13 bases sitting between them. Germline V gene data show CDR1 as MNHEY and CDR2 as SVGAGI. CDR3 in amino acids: CASSFDPDQNTEAFF. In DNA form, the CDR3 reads TGTGCCAGCAGTTTCGATCCGGACCAGAACACTGAAGCTTTCTTT.

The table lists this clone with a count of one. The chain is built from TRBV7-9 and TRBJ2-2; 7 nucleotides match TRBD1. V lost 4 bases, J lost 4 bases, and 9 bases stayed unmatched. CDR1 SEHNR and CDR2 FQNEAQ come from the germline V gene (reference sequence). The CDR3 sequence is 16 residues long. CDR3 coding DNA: TGTGCCAGCAGCTCTCCGGGACAGCAAGGCACCGGGGAGCTGTTTTTT. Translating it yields CASSSPGQQGTGELFF.

For the CDR3, the DNA is TGCGCCAGCAGCTTGCGGGGGGCCTCTGGGGCCAACGTCCTGACTTTC. Its translation is CASSLRGASGANVLTF. V gene TRBV5-1 combines with J gene TRBJ2-6; possibly TRBD2 for D (7 bases). The CDR3 has 16 amino acids. The V gene lost 1 base and the J gene lost 0 bases, with 8 bases spanning the gap. CDR1 is SGHRS and CDR2 is YFSETQ in the germline V gene.